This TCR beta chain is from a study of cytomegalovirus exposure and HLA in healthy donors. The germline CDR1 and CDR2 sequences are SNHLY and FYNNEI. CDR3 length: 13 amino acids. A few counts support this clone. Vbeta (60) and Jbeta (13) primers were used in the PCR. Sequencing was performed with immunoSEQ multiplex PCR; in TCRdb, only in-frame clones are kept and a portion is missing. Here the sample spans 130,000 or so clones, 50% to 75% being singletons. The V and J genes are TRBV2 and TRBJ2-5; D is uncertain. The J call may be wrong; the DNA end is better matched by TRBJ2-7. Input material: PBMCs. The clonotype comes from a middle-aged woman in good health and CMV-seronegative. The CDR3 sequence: CASSEYGRGEQYF. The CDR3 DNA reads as TGTGCCAGCAGTGAATATGGAAGAGGCGAGCAGTACTTC.